The 18 T cell receptor beta chains presented below share a single source sample, sequenced in a study of shared clonotypes between healthy human individuals. Generated by immunoSEQ multiplex PCR, the TCRdb table keeps only in-frame clones and is missing some. The profile shows fewer than 850,000 clones, 80% to 95% of them singletons. The source material was memory CD8+ T cells from PBMCs. Described subset: CD45RO+ cells pooled with CCR7-negative TemRA cells. The receptor source for this set is a man younger than 30 in good health. Some clones in this sample may be carry-over from other donors' samples.

The J gene is TRBJ1-2, the V gene TRBV7-9; the D is unclear. With 2 bases removed from V and 0 bases from J, the gap between germline ends came to 4 bases. Germline CDR1 reads SEHNR; CDR2 reads FQNEAQ (reference sequence). There are 13 residues in the CDR3. The CDR3 DNA follows: TGTGCCAGCAGCTTATCGACTAACTATGGCTACACCTTC. This translates into CASSLSTNYGYTF.

The V and J genes are TRBV7-3 and TRBJ2-3, with D possibly being TRBD2 (5 bases). Germline lookup yields CDR1 SGHTA and CDR2 FQGTGA. The CDR3 covers 16 residues. Between the trimmed V and J ends, which lost 2 bases and 5 bases, there was a span of 17 bases. CDR3 nucleotides: TGTGCCAGCAGCTTAGAATGGGAGCCGGGTAAAGATACGCAGTATTTT. This translates into CASSLEWEPGKDTQYF.

The genes are TRBV28 and TRBJ1-1, with D tentatively TRBD1 (5 bases). The V gene lost 4 bases and the J gene lost 4 bases, with 19 bases spanning the gap. CDR1 and CDR2 from the germline V gene are MDHEN and SYDVKM. The CDR3 covers 16 residues. The CDR3 protein is CASSSPGRVRGTEAFF. In DNA, the CDR3 is TGTGCCAGCAGTTCCCCGGGGAGGGTAAGGGGCACTGAAGCTTTCTTT.

The chain employs TRBV4-1 and TRBJ2-7; D gene ambiguous. The V end was cut by 1 base, the J end by 5 bases, with 15 bases between. The CDR3 totals 15 residues. Germline CDR1 reads MGHRA; CDR2 reads YSYEKL. The CDR3 nucleotides are TGCGCCAGCAGCCAAGTCTTTCACAGTTCCCACGAGCAGTACTTC. This gives the protein CASSQVFHSSHEQYF.

Ten or more counts support this clone. The rearrangement joins TRBV10-2 to TRBJ1-4; tentatively, D is TRBD1 (6 bases). Per germline, CDR1 WSHSY and CDR2 SAAADI. V lost 6 bases to trimming and J lost 6 bases, with 14 bases between them. This CDR3 has 14 amino acids. In DNA, the CDR3 is TGCGCCAGCAGGGAGGACAGCCGCTATGAAAAACTGTTTTTT. Residues: CASREDSRYEKLFF.

The chain combines TRBV5-1 with TRBJ2-3; D remains ambiguous. The V and J ends lost 0 bases and 1 base respectively, with 15 bases between them. Germline V gives CDR1 SGHRS, CDR2 YFSETQ. CDR3 length equals 17 residues. This CDR3 is CASSLAEPGPGTDTQYF. The CDR3 region has the DNA TGCGCCAGCAGCTTGGCGGAACCGGGTCCGGGCACAGATACGCAGTATTTT.

The V and J genes are TRBV4-2 and TRBJ2-1, with D unclear. From germline, CDR1 is LGHNA and CDR2 YNFKEQ. Trimming cost V 1 base and J 4 bases, with 11 bases left between them. This CDR3 is built from 15 residues. The CDR3: CASSQVVLGYNEQFF. The CDR3 bases are TGTGCCAGCAGCCAAGTCGTGCTAGGGTACAATGAGCAGTTCTTC.

The chain carries TRBV7-9 and TRBJ1-5; TRBD1 matches at 9 bases. The CDR3 covers 19 residues. V gave up 5 bases and J gave up 1 base; unmatched junction bases: 15. The germline V gene has CDR1 SEHNR and CDR2 FQNEAQ (reference sequence). The CDR3 loop reads CASSPSPGQGDGSNQPQHF. DNA for the CDR3: TGTGCCAGCAGCCCAAGTCCGGGACAGGGTGACGGGAGCAATCAGCCCCAGCATTTT.

The chain is built from TRBV9 and TRBJ2-3; D gene unclear. V was clipped by 2 bases and J by 2 bases, with 15 bases between them. Germline assignment: CDR1 SGDLS and CDR2 YYNGEE. The CDR3 has 16 residues. The CDR3 protein is CASSVDGWTSTDTQYF. As DNA, the CDR3 is TGTGCCAGCAGCGTGGATGGCTGGACCTCCACAGATACGCAGTATTTT.

The chain employs TRBV9 and TRBJ2-2; D may match TRBD1 or TRBD2 (5 bases each). This CDR3 is 14 amino acids long. CDR1 and CDR2 (germline): SGDLS, YYNGEE. Trimming left V 0 bases short and J 5 bases short, with 8 bases between. The CDR3, as DNA: TGTGCCAGCAGCGTAGAAGGGGAGACCGGGGAGCTGTTTTTT. Translating gives CASSVEGETGELFF.

The chain joins TRBV28 to TRBJ2-3, with D uncertain. The V end was cut by 2 bases, the J end by 4 bases, with 16 bases between. The CDR3 loop spans 16 amino acids. From germline, CDR1 is MDHEN and CDR2 SYDVKM. The chain's CDR3 is CASSLPWEKVADTQYF. CDR3 DNA sequence: TGTGCCAGCAGTTTACCCTGGGAAAAGGTGGCAGATACGCAGTATTTT. The full variable domain, completed using reference TRBV28 and TRBJ2-3, is DVKVTQSSRYLVKRTGEKVFLECVQDMDHENMFWYRQDPGLGLRLIYFSYDVKMKEKGDIPEGYSVSREKKERFSLILESASTNQTSMYLCASSLPWEKVADTQYFGPGTRLTVL.

The rearrangement links TRBV14 to TRBJ2-1, with a possible D match to TRBD1 (5 bases). The V and J ends lost 4 bases and 5 bases respectively, with 18 bases between them. CDR1 is SGHDN and CDR2 is FVKESK in the germline V gene. This CDR3 contains 16 residues. CDR3 in amino acids: CASSLDRTSLDNEQFF. The CDR3, as DNA: TGTGCCAGCAGCCTCGACAGAACCTCTCTCGACAATGAGCAGTTCTTC. The entire variable domain, with the rest obtained from reference TRBV14 and TRBJ2-1, is as follows: EAGVTQFPSHSVIEKGQTVTLRCDPISGHDNLYWYRRVMGKEIKFLLHFVKESKQDESGMPNNRFLAERTGGTYSTLKVQPAELEDSGVYFCASSLDRTSLDNEQFFGPGTRLTVL.

The chain combines TRBV6-5 with TRBJ2-3, with D hard to call. Germline CDR1 and CDR2: MNHEY and SVGAGI. V was cut by 2 bases and J by 5 bases, with 14 bases left in between. CDR3 length equals 15 residues. This chain's CDR3 is CASSYGDLRGDTQYF. The CDR3 region has the DNA TGTGCCAGCAGTTACGGTGATCTGCGCGGAGATACGCAGTATTTT.

Here the CDR3 DNA reads TGTGCCAGTAGTATAGGAATAGGGTATAGCAATCAGCCCCAGCATTTT. It codes for CASSIGIGYSNQPQHF. The rearrangement links TRBV19 to TRBJ1-5, with D uncertain. Germline V gene data show CDR1 as LNHDA and CDR2 as SQIVND (reference sequence). The V end lost 1 base, the J end lost 0 bases, and 10 bases lay between the germline ends. This CDR3 contains 16 residues.

This rearrangement joins TRBV27 to TRBJ2-7; no clear D. The germline CDR1 and CDR2 sequences are MNHEY and SMNVEV (reference sequence). Trimming took off 3 bases at V and 3 bases at J, with 9 bases between the two ends. The CDR3 totals 13 residues. As DNA, the CDR3 is TGTGCCAGCAGTTTCCTTAGGGACTACGAGCAGTACTTC. This gives the protein CASSFLRDYEQYF.

The chain recombines TRBV5-1 with TRBJ2-7; unclear D gene. V lost 0 bases, J lost 11 bases, and 12 bases lay in between. This CDR3 has 12 residues. Germline V gives CDR1 SGHRS, CDR2 YFSETQ. DNA of the CDR3: TGCGCCAGCAGCTTGGAGAGCCCCATGAAGTACTTC. It specifies CASSLESPMKYF.

The chain uses TRBV11-2 and TRBJ1-1; no reliable D call. Germline CDR1 is SGHAT and CDR2 is FQNNGV. The ends were cut back, 4 bases at V and 4 bases at J, with 10 bases in the middle. This CDR3 has 13 amino acids. CDR3 loop: CASSSSPTTEAFF. The CDR3 nucleotides read TGTGCCAGCAGCTCCTCCCCCACCACTGAAGCTTTCTTT.

V gene TRBV27 combines with J gene TRBJ2-1, with D uncertain. Germline CDR1 is MNHEY and CDR2 is SMNVEV (reference sequence). The V and J ends lost 1 base and 0 bases respectively, with 7 bases between them. CDR3 length equals 15 residues. The CDR3 region has the DNA TGTGCCAGCAGTTTATTCCGGGCCTCCTACAATGAGCAGTTCTTC. It yields the protein CASSLFRASYNEQFF.